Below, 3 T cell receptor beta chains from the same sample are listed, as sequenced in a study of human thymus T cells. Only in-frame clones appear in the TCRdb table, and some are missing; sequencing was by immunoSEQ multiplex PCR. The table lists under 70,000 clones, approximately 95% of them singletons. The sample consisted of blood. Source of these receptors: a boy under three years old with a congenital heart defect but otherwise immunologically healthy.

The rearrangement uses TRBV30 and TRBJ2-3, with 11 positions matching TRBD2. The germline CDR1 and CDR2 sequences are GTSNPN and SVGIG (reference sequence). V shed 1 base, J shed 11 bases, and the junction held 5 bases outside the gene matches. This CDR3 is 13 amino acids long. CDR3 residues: CAWSELAGVEQYF. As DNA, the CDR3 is TGTGCCTGGAGTGAACTAGCGGGGGTTGAGCAGTATTTT.

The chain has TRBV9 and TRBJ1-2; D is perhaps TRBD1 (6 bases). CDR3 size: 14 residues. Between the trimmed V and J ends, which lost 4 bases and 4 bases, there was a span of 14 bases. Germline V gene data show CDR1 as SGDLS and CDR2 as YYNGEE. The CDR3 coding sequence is TGTGCCAGCAGCTCCCGGACAGTATCCTATGGCTACACCTTC. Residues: CASSSRTVSYGYTF.

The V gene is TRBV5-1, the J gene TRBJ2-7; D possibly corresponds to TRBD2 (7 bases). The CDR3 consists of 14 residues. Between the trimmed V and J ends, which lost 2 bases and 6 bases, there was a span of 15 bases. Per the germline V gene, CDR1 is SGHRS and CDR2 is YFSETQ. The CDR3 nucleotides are TGCGCCAGCAGCTTTCGCGGGGGCGAGGGCGAGCAGTACTTC. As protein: CASSFRGGEGEQYF.